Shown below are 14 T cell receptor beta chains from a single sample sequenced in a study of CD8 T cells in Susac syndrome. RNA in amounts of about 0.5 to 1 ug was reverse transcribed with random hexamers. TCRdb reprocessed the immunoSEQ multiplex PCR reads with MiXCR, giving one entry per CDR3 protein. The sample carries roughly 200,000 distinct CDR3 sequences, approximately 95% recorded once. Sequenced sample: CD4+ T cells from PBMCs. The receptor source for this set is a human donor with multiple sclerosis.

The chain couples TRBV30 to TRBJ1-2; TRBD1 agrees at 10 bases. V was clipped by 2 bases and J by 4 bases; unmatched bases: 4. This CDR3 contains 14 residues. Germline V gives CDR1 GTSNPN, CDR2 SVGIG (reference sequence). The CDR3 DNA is TGTGCCTGGAGTCCGGACAGGGGGATCTATGGCTACACCTTC. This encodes CAWSPDRGIYGYTF.

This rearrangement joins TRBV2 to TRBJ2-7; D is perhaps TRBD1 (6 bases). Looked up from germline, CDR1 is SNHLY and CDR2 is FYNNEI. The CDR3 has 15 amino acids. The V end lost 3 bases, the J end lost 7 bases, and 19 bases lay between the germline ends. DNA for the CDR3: TGTGCCAGCAGTGATTTCTACAGGGCCCTCCGGGAGCAGTACTTC. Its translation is CASSDFYRALREQYF.

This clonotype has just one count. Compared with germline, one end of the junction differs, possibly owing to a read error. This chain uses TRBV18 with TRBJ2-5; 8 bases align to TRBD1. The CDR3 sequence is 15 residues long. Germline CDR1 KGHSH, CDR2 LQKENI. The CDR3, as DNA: TGTGCCAGCTCACCCGCGATTGTGGGACAGGTGACCCCGTACTTC. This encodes CASSPAIVGQVTPYF.

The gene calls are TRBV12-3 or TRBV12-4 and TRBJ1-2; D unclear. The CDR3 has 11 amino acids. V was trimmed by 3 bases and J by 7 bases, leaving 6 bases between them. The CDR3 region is CASSFGIGYTF. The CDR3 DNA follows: TGTGCCAGCAGTTTCGGAATTGGCTACACCTTC.

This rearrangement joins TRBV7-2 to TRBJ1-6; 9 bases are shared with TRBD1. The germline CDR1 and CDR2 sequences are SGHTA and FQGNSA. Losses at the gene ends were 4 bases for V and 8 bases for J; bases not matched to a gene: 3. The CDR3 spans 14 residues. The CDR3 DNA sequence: TGTGCCAGCAGCTGGGGACAGGGAGATTCACCCCTCCACTTT. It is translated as CASSWGQGDSPLHF.

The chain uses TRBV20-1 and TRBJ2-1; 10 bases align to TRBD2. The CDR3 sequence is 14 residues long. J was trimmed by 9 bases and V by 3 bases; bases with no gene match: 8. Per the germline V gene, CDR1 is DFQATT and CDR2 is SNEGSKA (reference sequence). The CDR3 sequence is CSASGLAGVVEQFF. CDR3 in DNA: TGCAGTGCTAGCGGGCTAGCGGGGGTTGTTGAGCAGTTCTTC.

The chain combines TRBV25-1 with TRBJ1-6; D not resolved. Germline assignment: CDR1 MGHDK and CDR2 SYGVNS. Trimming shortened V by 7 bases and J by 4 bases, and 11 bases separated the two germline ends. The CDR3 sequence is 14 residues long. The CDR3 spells CASKPTTYNSPLHF. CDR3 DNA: TGTGCCAGCAAGCCCACTACTTATAATTCACCCCTCCACTTT. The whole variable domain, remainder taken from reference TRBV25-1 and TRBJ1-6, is EADIYQTPRYLVIGTGKKITLECSQTMGHDKMYWYQQDPGMELHLIHYSYGVNSTEKGDLSSESTVSRIRTEHFPLTLESARPSHTSQYLCASKPTTYNSPLHFGNGTRLTVT.

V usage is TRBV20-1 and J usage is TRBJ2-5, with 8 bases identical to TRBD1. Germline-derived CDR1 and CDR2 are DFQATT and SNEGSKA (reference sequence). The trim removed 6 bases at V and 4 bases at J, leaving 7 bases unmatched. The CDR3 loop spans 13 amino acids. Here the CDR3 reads CSAGQGATETQYF. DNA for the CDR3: TGCAGTGCAGGACAGGGTGCAACAGAGACCCAGTACTTC.

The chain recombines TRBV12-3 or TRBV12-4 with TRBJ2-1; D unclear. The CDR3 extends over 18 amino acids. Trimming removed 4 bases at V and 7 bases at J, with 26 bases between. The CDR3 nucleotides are TGTGCCAGCAGTTCCCCTTCTTTTATGGGGTACGTTGTTAATGAGCAGTTCTTC. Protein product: CASSSPSFMGYVVNEQFF.

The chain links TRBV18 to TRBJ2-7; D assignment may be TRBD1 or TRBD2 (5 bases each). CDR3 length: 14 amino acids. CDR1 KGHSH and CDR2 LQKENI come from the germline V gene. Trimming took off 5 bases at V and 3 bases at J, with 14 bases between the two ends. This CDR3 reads CASSSTGRFYEQYV. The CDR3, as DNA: TGTGCCAGCTCATCCACGGGACGGTTCTACGAGCAGTACGTC.

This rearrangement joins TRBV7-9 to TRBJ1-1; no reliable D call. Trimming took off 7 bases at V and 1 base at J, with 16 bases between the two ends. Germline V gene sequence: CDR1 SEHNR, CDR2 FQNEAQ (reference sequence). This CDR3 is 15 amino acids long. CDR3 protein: CASTYRAGRNTEAFF. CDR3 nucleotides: TGTGCCAGCACCTACCGCGCGGGGAGGAACACTGAAGCTTTCTTT.

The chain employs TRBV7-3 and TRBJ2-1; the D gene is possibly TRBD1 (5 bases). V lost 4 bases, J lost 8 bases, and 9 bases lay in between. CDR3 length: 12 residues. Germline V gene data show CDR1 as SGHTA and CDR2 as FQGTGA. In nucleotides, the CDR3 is TGTGCCAGCAGCTCCCAGGGTTATGAGCAGTTCTTC. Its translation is CASSSQGYEQFF.

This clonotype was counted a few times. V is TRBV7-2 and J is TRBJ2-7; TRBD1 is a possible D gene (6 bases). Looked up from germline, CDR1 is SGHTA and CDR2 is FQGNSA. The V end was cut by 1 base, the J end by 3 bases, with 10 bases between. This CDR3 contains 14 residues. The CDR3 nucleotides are TGTGCCAGCAGCTTAGGGCTAGGGGGCTACGAGCAGTACTTC. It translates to CASSLGLGGYEQYF.

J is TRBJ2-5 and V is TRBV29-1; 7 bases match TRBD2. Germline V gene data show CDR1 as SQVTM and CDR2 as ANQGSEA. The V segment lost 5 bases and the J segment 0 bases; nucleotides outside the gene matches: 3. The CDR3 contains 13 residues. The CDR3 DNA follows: TGCAGCGTTCTAGCGGTGTACCAAGAGACCCAGTACTTC. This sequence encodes CSVLAVYQETQYF. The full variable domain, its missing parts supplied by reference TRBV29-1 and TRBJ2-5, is SAVISQKPSRDICQRGTSLTIQCQVDSQVTMMFWYRQQPGQSLTLIATANQGSEATYESGFVIDKFPISRPNLTFSTLTVSNMSPEDSSIYLCSVLAVYQETQYFGPGTRLLVL.